This passage covers 10 T cell receptor beta chains from one sample sequenced in a study of post-analysis software for immune sequencing data. Study conclusions and caveats: When patients were compared with controls, about five TRBV segments were more frequent, TRBV5-6, TRBV5-1 and TRBV20-1 among them.

Included in the TCR beta cDNA libraries were unique molecular identifiers. MiXCR, run by TCRdb on the PCR reads, gives a single entry per CDR3 protein. Found here are roughly 620,000 distinct CDR3 sequences, 44% of them singletons; the top ten hold about 1.8%. For these receptors, no antigen is known. Sequencing was carried out using blood. The source is a girl under 18 with multiple sclerosis.

This chain connects TRBV4-1 to TRBJ2-3; D gene ambiguous. The CDR3 runs 15 residues. V was clipped by 4 bases and J by 3 bases, with 14 bases between them. In germline, CDR1 is MGHRA, CDR2 YSYEKL. The CDR3 loop reads CASSPLGLGTDTQYF. CDR3 coding DNA: TGCGCCAGCAGCCCTCTAGGCCTAGGGACAGATACGCAGTATTTT.

J is TRBJ2-5 and V is TRBV20-1; 8 bases map to TRBD2. This CDR3 comprises 16 residues. From germline, CDR1 is DFQATT and CDR2 SNEGSKA (reference sequence). V lost 1 base and J lost 5; bases outside the gene matches: 12. DNA of the CDR3: TGCAGTGCTAGAGCCGCTAGCGGGTCCCACTCGGAGACCCAGTACTTC. Its protein product is CSARAASGSHSETQYF.

The rearrangement uses TRBV7-2 and TRBJ2-3, with D perhaps matching TRBD2 (5 bases). V gave up 4 bases and J gave up 0 bases, with 8 bases separating them. CDR1 and CDR2 (germline): SGHTA, FQGNSA. This CDR3 is 14 amino acids long. This CDR3 reads CASSWRQSTDTQYF. The CDR3 nucleotides read TGTGCCAGCAGCTGGAGGCAGAGCACAGATACGCAGTATTTT.

V gene TRBV21-1 combines with J gene TRBJ1-2; TRBD1 is taken as the D call from the table, unchecked against the DNA. TRBV21-1 counts as a pseudogene. The CDR3 consists of 18 residues. CDR3 nucleotide sequence: TGTGCCAGCAGCAAAAAAGGGGGAACTGGAATAGCTAACTATGGCTACACCTTC. Translated: CASSKKGGTGIANYGYTF.

This chain joins TRBV20-1 and TRBJ2-1, with D perhaps TRBD2 (6 bases). The CDR3 sequence is 14 residues long. The V gene's germline CDR1 is DFQATT and CDR2 SNEGSKA (reference sequence). Trimming pared 3 bases from V and 6 bases from J, leaving 15 bases between. CDR3 amino acids: CSARETRNGNEQFF. For the CDR3, the DNA is TGCAGTGCTAGGGAGACTAGGAATGGCAATGAGCAGTTCTTC.

This clonotype was counted many times. This CDR3 is CSARDGPGLAWDEQFF. CDR3 nucleotides: TGCAGTGCTAGAGATGGTCCGGGACTAGCTTGGGATGAGCAGTTCTTC. The chain carries TRBV20-1 and TRBJ2-1, with 9 bases that match TRBD2. This CDR3 comprises 16 residues. The germline V gene has CDR1 DFQATT and CDR2 SNEGSKA (reference sequence). V was clipped by 0 bases and J by 8 bases; unmatched bases: 11.

This chain uses TRBV12-3 or TRBV12-4 with TRBJ2-7; 10 nucleotides match TRBD1. Trimming took 3 bases from V and 3 from J; bases not matched to a gene: 2. There are 14 residues in the CDR3. The CDR3 DNA follows: TGTGCCAGCAGTTTCGGACAGGGGGACTACGAGCAGTACTTC. This sequence encodes CASSFGQGDYEQYF.

The V gene is TRBV6-5, the J gene TRBJ2-3; D gene unclear. CDR1 is MNHEY, CDR2 SVGAGI, per germline. V was clipped by 0 bases and J by 4 bases, with 14 bases between them. CDR3 length equals 16 residues. CDR3 bases: TGTGCCAGCAGTTACTCGGCGGCCCCGCCGGCAGATACGCAGTATTTT. It codes for CASSYSAAPPADTQYF.

This clonotype was observed a handful of times. The rearrangement uses TRBV7-9 and TRBJ1-1, with D possibly being TRBD1 (5 bases). The CDR3 consists of 15 residues. Looked up from germline, CDR1 is SEHNR and CDR2 is FQNEAQ (reference sequence). V shed 5 bases and J shed 1 base, with 14 bases lying between them. The CDR3 DNA follows: TGTGCCAGCAGCGCTTCGGCACAGGAGAACACTGAAGCTTTCTTT. Its protein product is CASSASAQENTEAFF.

This clonotype was seen a few times. J is TRBJ2-7 and V is TRBV7-9; TRBD1 might be the D (5 bases). The J call may be in error: the DNA end matches TRBJ2-5 better. The CDR3 loop spans 13 amino acids. The germline gives CDR1 SEHNR, CDR2 FQNEAQ (reference sequence). In DNA, the CDR3 is TGTGCCAGCAGCTACCAGGGAAGGGAGACCCAGTACTTC. Translation gives CASSYQGRETQYF.